Presented here are 5 T cell receptor beta chains from one specimen sequenced in a study of beta chain features in type 1 diabetes. Since all of the isolated RNA was reverse transcribed, expressed TCRB transcripts were what got sequenced. Measured with immunoSEQ multiplex PCR; TCRdb has only the in-frame clones, and not every one. The repertoire has hundreds of thousands of clones, 11% to 15% of them found once; the top ten carry just under 0.04%. The antigens of these receptors remain unknown. Study findings and constraints: Researchers report that Type 1 diabetes patients had moderately but significantly shorter TCRB CDR3s across all four CD4+ subsets.

The sample was naive CD4+ T cells from blood. All receptors derive from a man aged 18 to 29 with type 1 diabetes.

This clone was seen only a few times. The chain has TRBV29-1 and TRBJ1-3, with D tentatively TRBD1 (5 bases). CDR3 length: 13 amino acids. V lost 4 bases to trimming and J lost 2 bases, with 9 bases between them. In germline, CDR1 is SQVTM, CDR2 ANQGSEA. CDR3 nucleotide sequence: TGCAGCGTTGCAGGGTACGCTGGAAACACCATATATTTT. It yields the protein CSVAGYAGNTIYF.

This clone was counted a few times. The chain has TRBV7-9 and TRBJ2-3; D perhaps matches TRBD1 (5 bases). With 4 bases removed from V and 0 bases from J, the gap between germline ends came to 20 bases. This CDR3 region has 18 residues. Germline CDR1 SEHNR, CDR2 FQNEAQ (reference sequence). This chain's CDR3 is CASSSLRRQTNSTDTQYF. The CDR3, as DNA: TGTGCCAGCAGCTCCCTTAGACGACAGACGAATAGCACAGATACGCAGTATTTT.

The rearrangement uses TRBV29-1 and TRBJ1-1; 9 bases agree with TRBD1. This CDR3 comprises 12 residues. V was clipped by 7 bases and J by 3 bases; unmatched bases: 3. Germline V gives CDR1 SQVTM, CDR2 ANQGSEA. The CDR3: CSATGGDTEAFF. CDR3 nucleotide sequence: TGCAGCGCGACAGGGGGGGACACTGAAGCTTTCTTT.

This clone was seen only a few times. V usage is TRBV6-5 and J usage is TRBJ2-7; 10 bases map to TRBD2. The J segment lost 2 bases and the V segment lost 7 bases, leaving 5 bases of the junction unmatched. Germline V lookup: CDR1 MNHEY, CDR2 SVGAGI. The CDR3 length is 14 residues. CDR3 protein: CASTTSGKPYEQYF. CDR3 coding DNA: TGTGCCAGCACTACTAGCGGGAAACCCTACGAGCAGTACTTC.

The chain couples TRBV19 to TRBJ1-6; D remains ambiguous. The ends were cut back, 5 bases at V and 6 bases at J, with 5 bases in the middle. CDR1 LNHDA and CDR2 SQIVND come from the germline V gene (reference sequence). CDR3 size: 12 residues. The CDR3 coding sequence is TGTGCCAGTAGTTCACCTAATTCACCCCTCCACTTT. It specifies CASSSPNSPLHF. The whole variable domain, filled in from reference TRBV19 and TRBJ1-6, reads DGGITQSPKYLFRKEGQNVTLSCEQNLNHDAMYWYRQDPGQGLRLIYYSQIVNDFQKGDIAEGYSVSREKKESFPLTVTSAQKNPTAFYLCASSSPNSPLHFGNGTRLTVT.